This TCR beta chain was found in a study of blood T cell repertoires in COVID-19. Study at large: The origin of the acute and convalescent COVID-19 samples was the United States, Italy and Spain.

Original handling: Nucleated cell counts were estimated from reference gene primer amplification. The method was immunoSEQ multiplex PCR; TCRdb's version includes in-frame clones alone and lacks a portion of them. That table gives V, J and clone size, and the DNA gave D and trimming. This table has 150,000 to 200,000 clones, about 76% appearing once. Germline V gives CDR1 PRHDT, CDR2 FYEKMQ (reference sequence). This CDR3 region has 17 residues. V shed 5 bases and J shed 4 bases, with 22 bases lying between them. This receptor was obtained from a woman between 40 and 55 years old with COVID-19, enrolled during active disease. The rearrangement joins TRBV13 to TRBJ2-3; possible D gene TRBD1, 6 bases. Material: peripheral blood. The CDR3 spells CASSLIDRNGIPDTQYF. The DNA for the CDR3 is TGTGCCAGCAGCCTTATAGACAGGAATGGTATTCCAGATACGCAGTATTTT.